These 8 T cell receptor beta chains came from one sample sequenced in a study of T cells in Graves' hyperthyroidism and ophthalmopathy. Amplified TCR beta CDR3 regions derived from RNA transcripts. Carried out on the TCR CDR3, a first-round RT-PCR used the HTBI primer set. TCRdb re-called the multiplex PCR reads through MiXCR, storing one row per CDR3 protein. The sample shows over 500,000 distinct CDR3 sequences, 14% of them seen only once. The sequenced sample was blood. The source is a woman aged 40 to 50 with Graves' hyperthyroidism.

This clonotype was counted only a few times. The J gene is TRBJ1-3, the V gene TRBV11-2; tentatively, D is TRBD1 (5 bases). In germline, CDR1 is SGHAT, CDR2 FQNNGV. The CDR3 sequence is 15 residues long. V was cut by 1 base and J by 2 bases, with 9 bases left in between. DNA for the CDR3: TGTGCCAGCAGCTTAGTTGGGACTACTGGAAACACCATATATTTT. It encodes CASSLVGTTGNTIYF.

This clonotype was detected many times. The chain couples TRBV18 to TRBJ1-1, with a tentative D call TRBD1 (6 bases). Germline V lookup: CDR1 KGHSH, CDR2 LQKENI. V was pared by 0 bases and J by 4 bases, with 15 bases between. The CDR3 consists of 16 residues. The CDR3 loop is CASSPPFRQGFTEAFF. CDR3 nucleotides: TGTGCCAGCTCACCACCGTTTCGCCAGGGGTTCACTGAAGCTTTCTTT.

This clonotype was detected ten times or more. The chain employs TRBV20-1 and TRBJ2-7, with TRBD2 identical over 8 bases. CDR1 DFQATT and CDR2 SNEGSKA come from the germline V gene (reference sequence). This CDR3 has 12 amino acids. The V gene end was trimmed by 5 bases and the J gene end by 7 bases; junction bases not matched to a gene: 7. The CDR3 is CSAPTRGGEQYF. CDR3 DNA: TGCAGTGCTCCAACTCGGGGGGGGGAGCAGTACTTC.

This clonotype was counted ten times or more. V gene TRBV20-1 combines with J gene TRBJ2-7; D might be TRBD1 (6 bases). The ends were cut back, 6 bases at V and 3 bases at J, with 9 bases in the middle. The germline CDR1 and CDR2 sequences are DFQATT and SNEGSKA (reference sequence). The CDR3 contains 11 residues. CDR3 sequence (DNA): TGCAGTGCAGAACAGGGCTACGAGCAGTACTTC. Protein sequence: CSAEQGYEQYF.

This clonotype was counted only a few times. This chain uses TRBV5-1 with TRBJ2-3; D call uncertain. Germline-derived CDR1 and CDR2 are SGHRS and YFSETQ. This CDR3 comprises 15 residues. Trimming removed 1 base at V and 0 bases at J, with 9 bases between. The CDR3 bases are TGCGCCAGCAGCTTGTGGGGAAGTAGCACAGATACGCAGTATTTT. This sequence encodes CASSLWGSSTDTQYF.

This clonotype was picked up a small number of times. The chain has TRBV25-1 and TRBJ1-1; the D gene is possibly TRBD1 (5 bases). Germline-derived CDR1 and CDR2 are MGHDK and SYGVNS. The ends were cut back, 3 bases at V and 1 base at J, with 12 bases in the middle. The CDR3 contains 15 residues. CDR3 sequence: CASSELSGTNTEAFF. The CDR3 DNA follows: TGTGCCAGCAGTGAGTTATCAGGGACGAACACTGAAGCTTTCTTT.

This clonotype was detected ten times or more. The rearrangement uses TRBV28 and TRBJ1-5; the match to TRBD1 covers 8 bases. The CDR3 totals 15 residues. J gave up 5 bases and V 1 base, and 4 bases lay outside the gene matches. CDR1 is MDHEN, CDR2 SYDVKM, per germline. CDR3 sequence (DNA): TGTGCCAGCAGTTTATCAGGGGGCGAGTATCAGCCCCAGCATTTT. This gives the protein CASSLSGGEYQPQHF.

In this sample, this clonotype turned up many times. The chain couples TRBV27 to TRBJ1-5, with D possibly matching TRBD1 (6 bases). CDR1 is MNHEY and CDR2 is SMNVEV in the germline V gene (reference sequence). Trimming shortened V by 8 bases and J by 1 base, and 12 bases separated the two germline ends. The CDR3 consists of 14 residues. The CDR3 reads CASGSGQSNQPQHF. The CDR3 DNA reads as TGTGCCAGCGGTTCCGGACAGAGCAATCAGCCCCAGCATTTT.